Here is one T cell receptor (beta chain) with its context. The data stem from a study of blood T cell repertoires in COVID-19. The assay was immunoSEQ multiplex PCR, and TCRdb's table has in-frame clones only and misses some. The sample records 300,000 to 350,000 clones, 80% to 90% being singletons. Each recovered donor of Cohort 3 presented with two negative PCRs, clearance, or symptom resolution. Per germline, CDR1 MNHNS and CDR2 SASEGT. This CDR3 is built from 15 residues. Trimming removed 3 bases from V and 4 bases from J, with 16 bases in between. The receptor's source is a man aged 30 to 45 who had recovered from COVID-19. Sequencing was carried out using PBMCs or T cells enriched from blood (not recorded which). This chain joins TRBV6-1 and TRBJ2-7, with a tentative D call TRBD1 (8 bases). The CDR3: CASSETGDGGYEQYF. CDR3 nucleotide sequence: TGTGCCAGCAGTGAGACAGGGGACGGGGGGTACGAGCAGTACTTC.